The clone carrying this T cell receptor (beta chain) was found a few times. Antigen unknown. The sample originates from a study of T cells in Graves' hyperthyroidism and ophthalmopathy. The study, taken as a whole, reports: Also found in blood were most expanded thyroid clonotypes above 0.001.

J gave up 5 bases and V 6 bases, and 7 bases lay outside the gene matches. The germline gives CDR1 SGHRS, CDR2 YFSETQ. The CDR3 extends over 15 amino acids. Authors of the study amplified TCR beta CDR3 regions from RNA transcripts. HTBI primers were the set used in a first-round RT-PCR of the TCR CDR3. TCRdb called the multiplex PCR reads again in MiXCR, with one record for every CDR3 protein. The data hold about 480,000 distinct CDR3 sequences, with around an eighth observed a single time. Sequenced: blood. This chain connects TRBV5-1 to TRBJ1-5; TRBD1 matches at 11 bases. This clonotype was obtained from a young woman with Graves' hyperthyroidism. The CDR3: CASKPDRGPHQPQHF. In DNA, the CDR3 is TGCGCCAGCAAACCGGACAGGGGGCCCCATCAGCCCCAGCATTTT.